A single sample is the source of the 10 T cell receptor beta chains below, sequenced in a study of T-cell reconstitution after alpha-beta-depleted transplantation in children (dated by TCRdb to about 2016). Interpreted using the paper, the treatment or condition label stands for: allogeneic hematopoietic cell transplantation with graft depleted of TCRalphabeta T cells and CD19 B cells. The library was produced with PCR. The instrument given in TCRdb is Illumina HiSeq 2500. TCR library preparation used molecular barcoding, with unique molecular identifiers applied to normalize quantification of the TCRbeta repertoire. In TCRdb, the public reads were trimmed at Q25 with fastp and aligned with MiXCR, with productive beta chains retained. Rows merge per CDR3 protein into single entries with the most common DNA and genes. The sample table lists some 550,000 distinct CDR3 sequences, roughly 23% of them with a count of one. The leading ten clones occupy 13% to 15% of the sample.

This material consisted of PBMCs, mostly from graft donor cells, taken 360 days after TCRalphabeta/CD19-depleted stem cell transplant. These receptors originate from a boy younger than two who had a stem cell transplant for acute myeloid leukemia, so the T cells may come from the graft donor.

This clonotype appeared many times. The chain couples TRBV28 to TRBJ2-5; 8 bases fit TRBD2. The germline V gene has CDR1 MDHEN and CDR2 SYDVKM. Unmatched junction bases numbered 9, after V lost 6 bases and J lost 6 bases. This CDR3 is 14 amino acids long. CDR3 DNA: TGTGCCAGCAGGCTCCCGGGACTAGATCAGACCCAGTACTTC. Translation gives CASRLPGLDQTQYF.

There are many counts of this clonotype. The chain couples TRBV5-6 to TRBJ2-5; D is possibly TRBD2 (5 bases). The CDR3 extends over 15 amino acids. Trimming cost V 0 bases and J 3 bases, with 12 bases left between them. Germline CDR1 and CDR2: SGHDT and YYEEEE. CDR3 region: CASSLAGRAEETQYF. CDR3 coding DNA: TGTGCCAGCAGCTTGGCCGGCCGAGCGGAAGAGACCCAGTACTTC.

The chain couples TRBV10-3 to TRBJ2-7, with no clear D. V was trimmed by 6 bases and J by 2 bases, leaving 14 bases between them. Germline V CDR1 and CDR2: ENHRY, SYGVKD. This CDR3 has 14 residues. The CDR3 DNA follows: TGTGCCATCAGCCAGCAGGTACCTACCTACGAGCAGTACTTC. Translated, it gives CAISQQVPTYEQYF.

The rearrangement links TRBV20-1 to TRBJ2-3, with a tentative D call TRBD2 (5 bases). Germline CDR1 DFQATT, CDR2 SNEGSKA (reference sequence). V was cut by 3 bases and J by 5 bases, with 12 bases left in between. The CDR3 is made up of 13 amino acids. The CDR3 loop reads CSASFPGGDTQYF. The CDR3 nucleotides are TGCAGTGCTAGTTTCCCAGGAGGAGATACGCAGTATTTT.

The rearrangement links TRBV28 to TRBJ2-1, with D perhaps TRBD1 or TRBD2 (5 bases each). The CDR3 has 14 residues. Germline values: CDR1 MDHEN, CDR2 SYDVKM. V shed 5 bases and J shed 7 bases, with 15 bases lying between them. The CDR3 coding sequence is TGTGCCAGCAGTCCGGACCCCGGGACGAATGAGCAGTTCTTC. Its protein is CASSPDPGTNEQFF. Using reference TRBV28 and TRBJ2-1 for the parts outside the CDR3, the full variable domain is DVKVTQSSRYLVKRTGEKVFLECVQDMDHENMFWYRQDPGLGLRLIYFSYDVKMKEKGDIPEGYSVSREKKERFSLILESASTNQTSMYLCASSPDPGTNEQFFGPGTRLTVL.

This clonotype has a handful of counts. The chain uses TRBV15 and TRBJ2-7; D is perhaps TRBD1 (5 bases). CDR1 and CDR2 (germline): LNHNV, YYDKDF (reference sequence). The CDR3 sequence is 14 residues long. The V end lost 1 base, the J end lost 9 bases, and 16 bases lay between the germline ends. The CDR3 reads CATSRGTSPEVQYF. The CDR3 DNA reads TGTGCCACCAGCAGAGGGACATCCCCTGAAGTGCAGTACTTC.

This clonotype was found a few times. The chain has TRBV7-2 and TRBJ2-5, with D perhaps being TRBD1 or TRBD2 (6 bases each). Between the trimmed V and J ends, which lost 5 bases and 4 bases, there was a span of 14 bases. Germline-derived CDR1 and CDR2 are SGHTA and FQGNSA. This CDR3 spans 14 amino acids. The CDR3 DNA reads as TGTGCCAGCAGCCGGTGGGGGGCCATAGAGACCCAGTACTTC. Its protein is CASSRWGAIETQYF.

This clonotype was detected ten times or more. This chain uses TRBV11-2 with TRBJ2-7, with D tentatively TRBD2 (6 bases). V shed 2 bases and J shed 6 bases, with 14 bases lying between them. This CDR3 is built from 14 residues. Germline CDR1 SGHAT, CDR2 FQNNGV. CDR3 residues: CASSLSVAASEQYV. Here the CDR3 DNA reads TGTGCCAGCAGCTTATCGGTAGCGGCTAGCGAGCAGTACGTC.

This clonotype was seen a few times. The chain is built from TRBV7-2 and TRBJ2-2; D not resolved. Trimming left V 8 bases short and J 9 bases short, with 7 bases between. Germline V gene data show CDR1 as SGHTA and CDR2 as FQGNSA. The CDR3 totals 10 residues. DNA of the CDR3: TGTGCCAGCGCCGCCAGGGAGCTGTTTTTT. Protein sequence: CASAARELFF.

This clonotype showed up many times. The V call is TRBV5-1, the J call TRBJ2-1; unclear D gene. The CDR3 length is 13 residues. V lost 7 bases, J lost 0 bases, and 8 bases lay in between. Germline CDR1 and CDR2: SGHRS and YFSETQ. CDR3 loop: CASRATSYNEQFF. The CDR3 region has the DNA TGCGCCAGCCGGGCCACCTCCTACAATGAGCAGTTCTTC.